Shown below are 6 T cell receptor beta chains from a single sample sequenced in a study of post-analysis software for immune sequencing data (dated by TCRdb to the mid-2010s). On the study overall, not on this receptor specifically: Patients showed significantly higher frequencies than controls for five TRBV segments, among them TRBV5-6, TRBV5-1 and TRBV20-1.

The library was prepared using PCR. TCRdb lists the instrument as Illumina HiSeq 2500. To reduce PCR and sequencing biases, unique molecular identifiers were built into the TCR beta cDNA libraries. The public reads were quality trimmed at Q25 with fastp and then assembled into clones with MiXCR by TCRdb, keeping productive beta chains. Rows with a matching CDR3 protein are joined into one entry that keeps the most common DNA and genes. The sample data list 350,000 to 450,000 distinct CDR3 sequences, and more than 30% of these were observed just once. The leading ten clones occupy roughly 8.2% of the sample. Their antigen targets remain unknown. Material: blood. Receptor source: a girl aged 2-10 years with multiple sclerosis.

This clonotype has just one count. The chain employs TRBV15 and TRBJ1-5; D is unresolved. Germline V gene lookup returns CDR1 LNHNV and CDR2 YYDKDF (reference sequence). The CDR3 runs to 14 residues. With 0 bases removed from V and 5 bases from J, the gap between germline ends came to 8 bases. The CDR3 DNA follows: TGTGCCACCAGCAGAGAGAGGCGGCATCAGCCCCAGCATTTT. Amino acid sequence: CATSRERRHQPQHF. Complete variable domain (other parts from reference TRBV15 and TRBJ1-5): DAMVIQNPRYQVTQFGKPVTLSCSQTLNHNVMYWYQQKSSQAPKLLFHYYDKDFNNEADTPDNFQSRRPNTSFCFLDIRSPGLGDTAMYLCATSRERRHQPQHFGDGTRLSIL.

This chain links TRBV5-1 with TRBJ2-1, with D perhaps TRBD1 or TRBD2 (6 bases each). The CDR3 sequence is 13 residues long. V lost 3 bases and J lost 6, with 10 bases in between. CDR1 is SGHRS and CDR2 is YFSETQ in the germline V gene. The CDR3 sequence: CASSWRGVNEQFF. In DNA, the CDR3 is TGCGCCAGCAGCTGGAGGGGGGTCAATGAGCAGTTCTTC.

The CDR3 here is CSVHKGIKETQYF. In DNA, the CDR3 is TGCAGCGTTCATAAGGGGATAAAGGAGACCCAGTACTTC. The chain links TRBV29-1 to TRBJ2-5; D may be TRBD1 (5 bases). V lost 5 bases and J 5 bases, leaving 15 bases between the germline ends. The germline V gene encodes CDR1 SQVTM and CDR2 ANQGSEA. This CDR3 region has 13 residues.

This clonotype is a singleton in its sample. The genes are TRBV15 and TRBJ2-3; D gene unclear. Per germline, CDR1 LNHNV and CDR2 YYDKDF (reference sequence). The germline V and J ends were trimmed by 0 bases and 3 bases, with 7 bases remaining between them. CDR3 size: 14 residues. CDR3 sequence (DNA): TGTGCCACCAGCAGAGATTTAAAAACAGATACGCAGTATTTT. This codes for CATSRDLKTDTQYF.

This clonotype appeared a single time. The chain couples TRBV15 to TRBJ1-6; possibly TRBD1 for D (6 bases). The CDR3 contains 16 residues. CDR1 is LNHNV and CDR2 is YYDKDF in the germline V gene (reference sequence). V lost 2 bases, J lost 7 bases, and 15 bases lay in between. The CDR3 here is CATSRSTDRTNSPLHF. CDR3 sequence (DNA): TGTGCCACCAGCAGATCTACAGACAGGACAAATTCACCCCTCCACTTT.

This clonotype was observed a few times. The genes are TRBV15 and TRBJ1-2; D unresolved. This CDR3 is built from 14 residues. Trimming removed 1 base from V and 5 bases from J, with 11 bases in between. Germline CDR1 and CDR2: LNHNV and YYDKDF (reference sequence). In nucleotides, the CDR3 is TGTGCCACCAGCAGAGCAACCGAAGTTTATGGCTACACCTTC. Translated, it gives CATSRATEVYGYTF.